The rows below give T cell receptor beta chains drawn from one sample of a study of shared clonotypes between healthy human individuals. TCRdb's copy holds only in-frame clones and misses some; the assay was immunoSEQ multiplex PCR. Of hundreds of thousands of clones detected, 72% appear once; the ten largest clones hold approximately 2%. Input material: memory CD4+ T cells sorted from blood. The receptors were gathered from a woman in her twenties or thirties in good health. CDR3s include the opening cysteine and the closing phenylalanine or tryptophan. Each record gives: J gene, V gene, clone size, D gene, CDR3 protein, CDR3 DNA. A D gene is named only where the DNA matches it firmly. A row's size may be missing; if present it is once, few, many or a size class.

j_call: TRBJ1-5
v_call: TRBV4-2
clone_size: NA
d_call: TRBD1
cdr3_aa: CASSPGTGGAGDADNEAGQPQHF
cdr3_nt: TGTGCCAGCAGCCCCGGGACAGGGGGCGCCGGTGATGCTGATAATGAAGCCGGGCAGCCCCAGCATTTT

j_call: TRBJ1-1
v_call: TRBV6-5
clone_size: NA
d_call: NA
cdr3_aa: CASNTRTGGQPEAFF
cdr3_nt: TGTGCCAGCAACACAAGAACTGGGGGGCAGCCTGAAGCTTTCTTT

j_call: TRBJ1-2
v_call: TRBV30
clone_size: few
d_call: NA
cdr3_aa: CAWSRAGLVYTF
cdr3_nt: TGTGCCTGGAGCCGGGCGGGACTCGTCTACACCTTC

j_call: TRBJ1-1
v_call: TRBV28
clone_size: NA
d_call: NA
cdr3_aa: CASRSPGPWATFF
cdr3_nt: TGTGCCAGCAGGTCCCCGGGCCCCTGGGCGACTTTCTTT

j_call: TRBJ1-2
v_call: TRBV27
clone_size: NA
d_call: NA
cdr3_aa: CASSYRIYNYGYTF
cdr3_nt: TGTGCCAGCAGTTACAGGATTTACAACTATGGCTACACCTTC

j_call: TRBJ2-1
v_call: TRBV5-1
clone_size: NA
d_call: TRBD1
cdr3_aa: CASSPDRSSYNEQFF
cdr3_nt: TGCGCCAGCAGTCCGGACAGGAGCTCCTACAATGAGCAGTTCTTC

j_call: TRBJ2-1
v_call: TRBV27
clone_size: NA
d_call: NA
cdr3_aa: CASSRVGTPYNEQFF
cdr3_nt: TGTGCCAGCTCTCGCGTAGGGACACCTTACAATGAGCAGTTCTTC

j_call: TRBJ1-3
v_call: TRBV6-1
clone_size: NA
d_call: NA
cdr3_aa: CASRGYSGNTIYF
cdr3_nt: TGTGCCAGCCGTGGGTACTCTGGAAACACCATATATTTT

j_call: TRBJ2-1
v_call: TRBV6-5
clone_size: few
d_call: TRBD1
cdr3_aa: CASSQGANYNEQFF
cdr3_nt: TGTGCCAGCAGTCAGGGGGCAAACTACAATGAGCAGTTCTTC

j_call: TRBJ2-1
v_call: TRBV29-1
clone_size: NA
d_call: TRBD1
cdr3_aa: CSVELQGVSHNEQFF
cdr3_nt: TGCAGCGTGGAACTACAGGGGGTATCTCACAATGAGCAGTTCTTC

j_call: TRBJ1-5
v_call: TRBV6-1
clone_size: NA
d_call: NA
cdr3_aa: CASRTASNQPQHF
cdr3_nt: TGTGCCAGCCGGACCGCAAGCAATCAGCCCCAGCATTTT

j_call: TRBJ1-1
v_call: TRBV28
clone_size: NA
d_call: NA
cdr3_aa: CASRERALGRAFF
cdr3_nt: TGTGCCAGCAGGGAAAGGGCCCTCGGTAGAGCTTTCTTT

j_call: TRBJ1-2
v_call: TRBV4-1
clone_size: NA
d_call: NA
cdr3_aa: CASSQVAGVYGYTF
cdr3_nt: TGCGCCAGCAGCCAAGTTGCAGGGGTCTATGGCTACACCTTC

j_call: TRBJ2-5
v_call: TRBV10-3
clone_size: NA
d_call: NA
cdr3_aa: CAISVQVQETQYF
cdr3_nt: TGTGCCATCAGTGTTCAGGTCCAAGAGACCCAGTACTTC

j_call: TRBJ2-5
v_call: TRBV7-9
clone_size: few
d_call: TRBD1
cdr3_aa: CASSPWDRAETQYF
cdr3_nt: TGTGCCAGCAGCCCGTGGGACAGGGCAGAGACCCAGTACTTC

j_call: TRBJ1-5
v_call: TRBV18
clone_size: NA
d_call: NA
cdr3_aa: CASSPTGTYSNQPQHF
cdr3_nt: TGTGCCAGCTCACCAACCGGGACTTACAGCAATCAGCCCCAGCATTTT

j_call: TRBJ2-1
v_call: TRBV25-1
clone_size: NA
d_call: NA
cdr3_aa: CASSVVGTYNEQFF
cdr3_nt: TGTGCCAGCAGTGTCGTTGGGACCTACAATGAGCAGTTCTTC

j_call: TRBJ2-7
v_call: TRBV14
clone_size: few
d_call: TRBD1
cdr3_aa: CASSRQGQVGKSEQYF
cdr3_nt: TGTGCCAGCAGCCGGCAGGGACAGGTTGGCAAATCCGAGCAGTACTTC

j_call: TRBJ2-5
v_call: TRBV4-1
clone_size: few
d_call: NA
cdr3_aa: CASSQDPRPETQYF
cdr3_nt: TGCGCCAGCAGCCAAGACCCCCGGCCGGAGACCCAGTACTTC

j_call: TRBJ2-3
v_call: TRBV7-9
clone_size: NA
d_call: TRBD2
cdr3_aa: CASSKRTSGSVDTQYF
cdr3_nt: TGTGCCAGCAGCAAGAGGACTAGCGGGAGTGTAGATACGCAGTATTTT